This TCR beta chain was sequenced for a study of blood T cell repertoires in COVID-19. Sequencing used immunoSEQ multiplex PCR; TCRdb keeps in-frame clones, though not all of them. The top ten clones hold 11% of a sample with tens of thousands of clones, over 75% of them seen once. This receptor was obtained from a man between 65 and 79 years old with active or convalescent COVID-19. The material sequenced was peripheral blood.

CDR3 protein: CASSQASGSWIGELFF. The CDR3 nucleotides read TGCGCCAGCAGCCAGGCTTCGGGAAGCTGGATCGGGGAGCTGTTTTTT. The chain uses TRBV4-1 and TRBJ2-2, with a possible D match to TRBD2 (5 bases). This CDR3 spans 16 amino acids. Deletions cut 3 bases from V and 7 bases from J, with 18 bases between. Germline CDR1 MGHRA, CDR2 YSYEKL.